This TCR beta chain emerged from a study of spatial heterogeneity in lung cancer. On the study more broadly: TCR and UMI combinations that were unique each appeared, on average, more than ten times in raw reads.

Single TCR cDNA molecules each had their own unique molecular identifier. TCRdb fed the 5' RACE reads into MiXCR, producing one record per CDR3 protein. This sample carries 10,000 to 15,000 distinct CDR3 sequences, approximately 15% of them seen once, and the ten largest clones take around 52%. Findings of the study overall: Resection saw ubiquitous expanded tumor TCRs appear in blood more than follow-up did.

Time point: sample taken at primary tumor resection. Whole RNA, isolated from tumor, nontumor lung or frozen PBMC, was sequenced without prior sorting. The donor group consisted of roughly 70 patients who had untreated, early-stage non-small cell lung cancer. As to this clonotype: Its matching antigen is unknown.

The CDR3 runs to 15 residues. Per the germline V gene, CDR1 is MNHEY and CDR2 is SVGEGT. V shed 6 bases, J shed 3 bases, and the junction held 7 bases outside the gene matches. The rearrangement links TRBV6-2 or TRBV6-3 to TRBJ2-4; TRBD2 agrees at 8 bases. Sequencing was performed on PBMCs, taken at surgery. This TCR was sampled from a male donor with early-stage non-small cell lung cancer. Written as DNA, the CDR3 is TGTGCCAGCAGCCCACTAGCGGAGGGCAAAAACATTCAGTACTTC. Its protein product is CASSPLAEGKNIQYF.